Each of the 9 T cell receptor beta chains below was sequenced from the same sample in a study of blood T cell repertoires in COVID-19. Assay used: immunoSEQ multiplex PCR; TCRdb lists only in-frame clones, some missing. Altogether about 380,000 clones are present, approximately 90% being singletons, with the ten largest covering roughly 1.2%. The sequenced sample consisted of PBMCs or T cells enriched from blood (not recorded which). These receptors came from a woman under 30 who had recovered from COVID-19.

The V gene is TRBV29-1, the J gene TRBJ1-2, with D maybe TRBD1 (5 bases). V shed 4 bases and J shed 4 bases, with 13 bases lying between them. CDR3 length: 13 amino acids. The germline V gene has CDR1 SQVTM and CDR2 ANQGSEA. The CDR3 loop is CSVVGEGSYGYTF. CDR3 DNA sequence: TGCAGCGTTGTGGGGGAGGGAAGCTATGGCTACACCTTC. Full variable domain (outside the CDR3, taken from reference TRBV29-1 and TRBJ1-2): SAVISQKPSRDICQRGTSLTIQCQVDSQVTMMFWYRQQPGQSLTLIATANQGSEATYESGFVIDKFPISRPNLTFSTLTVSNMSPEDSSIYLCSVVGEGSYGYTFGSGTRLTVV.

The rearrangement joins TRBV7-3 to TRBJ2-3; 15 nucleotides align to TRBD2. The junction had 8 bases not matched to a gene; V was cut back by 4 bases and J by 3 bases. The CDR3 sequence is 18 residues long. Germline assignment: CDR1 SGHTA and CDR2 FQGTGA. The CDR3 loop reads CASSSSRTSGGATDTQYF. In nucleotides, the CDR3 is TGTGCCAGCAGCTCGAGCCGGACTAGCGGGGGGGCAACAGATACGCAGTATTTT.

V gene TRBV18 combines with J gene TRBJ2-2; D is ambiguous. This CDR3 contains 13 residues. Germline V gene sequence: CDR1 KGHSH, CDR2 LQKENI. The germline V and J ends were trimmed by 5 bases and 3 bases, with 7 bases remaining between them. CDR3 in amino acids: CASSVVDTGELFF. CDR3 coding DNA: TGTGCCAGCTCAGTAGTGGACACCGGGGAGCTGTTTTTT.

The V gene is TRBV5-6, the J gene TRBJ1-1, with D perhaps matching TRBD1 (5 bases). The CDR3 runs to 14 residues. Trimming removed 2 bases from V and 6 bases from J, with 14 bases in between. CDR1 is SGHDT, CDR2 YYEEEE, per germline. CDR3 sequence reads: CASSFGGMGSEAFF. The CDR3 region has the DNA TGTGCCAGCAGCTTCGGGGGAATGGGCTCTGAAGCTTTCTTT.

This chain links TRBV30 with TRBJ2-5, with a possible D match to TRBD2 (7 bases). CDR1 GTSNPN and CDR2 SVGIG come from the germline V gene (reference sequence). The CDR3 sequence is 15 residues long. The V end was cut by 0 bases, the J end by 5 bases, with 16 bases between. The CDR3, as DNA: TGTGCCTGGAGTGTACTCGGGGGGCCGGCCGAGACCCAGTACTTC. This translates into CAWSVLGGPAETQYF.

The CDR3 DNA reads as TGTGCCAGCAGCTTAGGACAGGGGCTGGCCTACGAGCAGTACTTC. Residues: CASSLGQGLAYEQYF. V and J are TRBV7-8 and TRBJ2-7; 8 bases fit TRBD1. CDR1 and CDR2 (germline): SGHVS, FQNEAQ. J lost 2 bases, V lost 1 base, and 4 bases had no gene match. This CDR3 has 15 amino acids.

J is TRBJ1-3 and V is TRBV6-2 or TRBV6-3; no reliable D call. Germline lookup yields CDR1 MNHEY and CDR2 SVGEGT. The V gene lost 4 bases and the J gene lost 4 bases, with 11 bases spanning the gap. This CDR3 is 14 amino acids long. The CDR3 nucleotides read TGTGCCAGCAGTTTGGGCAGCTCGGGAAACACCATATATTTT. This codes for CASSLGSSGNTIYF.

This clone was seen once. The chain recombines TRBV3-1 (or the pseudogene TRBV3-2) with TRBJ2-3; D possibly corresponds to TRBD2 (6 bases). The CDR3 covers 16 residues. Trimming shortened V by 3 bases and J by 2 bases, and 15 bases separated the two germline ends. CDR1 and CDR2 from the germline V gene are LGHDT and YNNKEL (reference sequence). The CDR3 loop reads CASSQLGGVTTDTQYF. CDR3 nucleotides: TGTGCCAGCAGCCAGCTGGGCGGGGTAACCACAGATACGCAGTATTTT.

The chain links TRBV9 to TRBJ1-1; maybe TRBD1 (5 bases). V was trimmed by 1 base and J by 5 bases, leaving 15 bases between them. Germline V gives CDR1 SGDLS, CDR2 YYNGEE. CDR3 length: 15 residues. The CDR3 reads CASSVQGTDLTEAFF. The CDR3 DNA reads TGTGCCAGCAGCGTACAGGGAACAGATTTAACTGAAGCTTTCTTT.